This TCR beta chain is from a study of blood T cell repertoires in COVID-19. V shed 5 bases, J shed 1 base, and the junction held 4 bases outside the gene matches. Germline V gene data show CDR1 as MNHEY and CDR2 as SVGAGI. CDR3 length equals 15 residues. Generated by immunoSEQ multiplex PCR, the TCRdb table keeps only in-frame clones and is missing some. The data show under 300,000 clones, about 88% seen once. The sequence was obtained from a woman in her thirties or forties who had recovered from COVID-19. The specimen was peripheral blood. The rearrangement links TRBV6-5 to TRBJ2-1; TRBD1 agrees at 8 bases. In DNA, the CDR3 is TGTGCCAGCAGTAACGACAGGGGATCCTACAATGAGCAGTTCTTC. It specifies CASSNDRGSYNEQFF.